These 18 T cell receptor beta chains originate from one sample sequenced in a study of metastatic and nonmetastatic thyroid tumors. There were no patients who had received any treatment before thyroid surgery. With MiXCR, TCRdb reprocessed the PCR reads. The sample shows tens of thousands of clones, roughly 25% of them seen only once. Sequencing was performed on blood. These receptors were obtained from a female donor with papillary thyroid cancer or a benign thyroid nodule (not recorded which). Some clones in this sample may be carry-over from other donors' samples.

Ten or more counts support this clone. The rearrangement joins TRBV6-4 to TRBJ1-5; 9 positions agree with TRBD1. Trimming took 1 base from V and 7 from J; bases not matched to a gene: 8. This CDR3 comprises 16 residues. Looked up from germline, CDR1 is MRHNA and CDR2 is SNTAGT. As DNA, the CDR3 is TGTGCCAGCAGTGACTTACAGACAGGGGGTAGGCAGCCCCAGCATTTT. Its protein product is CASSDLQTGGRQPQHF.

DNA of the CDR3: TGTGCCTATGACGGGGGGAATACTGGAAACACCATATATTTT. Translated: CAYDGGNTGNTIYF. The genes are TRBV30 and TRBJ1-3, with D possibly TRBD1 on 5 matching bases. The ends were cut back, 7 bases at V and 2 bases at J, with 15 bases in the middle. Germline V gene data show CDR1 as GTSNPN and CDR2 as SVGIG (reference sequence). This CDR3 spans 14 amino acids.

In DNA, the CDR3 is TGCAGTGCCGCTTCGCCGGGATATTGGTTGAAGGACGAGCAGTACTTC. Amino acids: CSAASPGYWLKDEQYF. The rearrangement uses TRBV20-1 and TRBJ2-7; the D gene is possibly TRBD2 (5 bases). Germline V gene sequence: CDR1 DFQATT, CDR2 SNEGSKA (reference sequence). The CDR3 covers 16 residues. V shed 6 bases and J shed 5 bases, with 26 bases lying between them.

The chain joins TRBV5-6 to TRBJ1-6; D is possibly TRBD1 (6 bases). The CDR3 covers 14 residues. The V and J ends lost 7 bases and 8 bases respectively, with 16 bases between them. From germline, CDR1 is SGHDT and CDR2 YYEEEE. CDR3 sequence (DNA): TGTGCCAGCGGTCTCGGGACACGTTATTCACCCCTCCACTTT. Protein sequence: CASGLGTRYSPLHF.

CDR3 loop: CSSRGGAGVYEQYF. The CDR3 DNA is TGCAGTTCCCGTGGGGGAGCGGGGGTCTACGAGCAGTACTTC. The chain links TRBV20-1 to TRBJ2-7, with 8 bases matching TRBD2. The ends lost 8 bases at V and 3 bases at J; junction bases unmatched: 12. The V gene's germline CDR1 is DFQATT and CDR2 SNEGSKA (reference sequence). CDR3 size: 14 residues.

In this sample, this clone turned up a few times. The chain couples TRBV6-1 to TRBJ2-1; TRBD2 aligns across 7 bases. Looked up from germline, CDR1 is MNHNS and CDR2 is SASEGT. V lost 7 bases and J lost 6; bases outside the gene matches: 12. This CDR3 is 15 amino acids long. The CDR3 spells CASILLSGGLNEQFF. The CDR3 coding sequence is TGTGCCAGCATCCTACTATCGGGGGGACTCAATGAGCAGTTCTTC.

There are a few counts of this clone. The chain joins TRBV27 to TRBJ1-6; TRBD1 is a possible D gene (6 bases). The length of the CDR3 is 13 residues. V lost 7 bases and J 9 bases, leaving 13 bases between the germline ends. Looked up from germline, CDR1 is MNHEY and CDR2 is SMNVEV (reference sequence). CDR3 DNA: TGTGCCAGCAAGGGGACACGGAGTTCACCCCTCCACTTT. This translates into CASKGTRSSPLHF.

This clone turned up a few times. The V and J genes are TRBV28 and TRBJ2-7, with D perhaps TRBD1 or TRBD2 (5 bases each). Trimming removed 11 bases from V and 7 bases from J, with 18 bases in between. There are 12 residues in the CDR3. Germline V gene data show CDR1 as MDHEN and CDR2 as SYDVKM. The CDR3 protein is CAARDGLGEQYF. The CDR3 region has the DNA TGTGCCGCAAGGGACGGCCTCGGGGAGCAGTACTTC.

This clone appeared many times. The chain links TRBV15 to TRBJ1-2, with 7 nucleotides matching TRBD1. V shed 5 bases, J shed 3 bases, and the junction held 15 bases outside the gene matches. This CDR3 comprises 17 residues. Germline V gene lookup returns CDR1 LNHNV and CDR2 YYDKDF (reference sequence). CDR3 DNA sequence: TGTGCCACCAGCGTCGAGGGGACAGCCCTAGGGGACTATGGCTACACCTTC. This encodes CATSVEGTALGDYGYTF.

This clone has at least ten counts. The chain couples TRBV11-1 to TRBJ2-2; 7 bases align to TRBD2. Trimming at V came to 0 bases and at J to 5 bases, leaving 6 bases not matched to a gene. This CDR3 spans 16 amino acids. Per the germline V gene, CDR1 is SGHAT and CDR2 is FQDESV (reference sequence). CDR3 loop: CASSLAGGTRTGELFF. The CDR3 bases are TGTGCCAGCAGCTTAGCGGGGGGGACTCGGACCGGGGAGCTGTTTTTT.

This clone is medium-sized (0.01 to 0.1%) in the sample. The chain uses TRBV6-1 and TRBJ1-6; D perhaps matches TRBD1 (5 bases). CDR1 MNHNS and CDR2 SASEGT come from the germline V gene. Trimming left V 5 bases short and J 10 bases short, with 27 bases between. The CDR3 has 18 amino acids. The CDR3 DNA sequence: TGTGCCAGCAGTCAAGGGAGGGAAACGGGGCAAGCGAGCTCACCCCTCCACTTT. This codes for CASSQGRETGQASSPLHF.

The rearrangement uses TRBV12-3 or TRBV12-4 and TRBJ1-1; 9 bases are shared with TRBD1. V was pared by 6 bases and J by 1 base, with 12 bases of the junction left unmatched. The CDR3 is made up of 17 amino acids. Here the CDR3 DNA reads TGTGCCAGCAGCCCAGGGACAGGGAATGACCCGAACACTGAAGCTTTCTTT. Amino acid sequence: CASSPGTGNDPNTEAFF.

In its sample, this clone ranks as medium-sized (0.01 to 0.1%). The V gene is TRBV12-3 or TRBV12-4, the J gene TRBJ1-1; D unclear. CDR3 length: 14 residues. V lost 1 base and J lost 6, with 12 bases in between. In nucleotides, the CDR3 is TGTGCCAGCAGTTTAGAAGGAGGACGGTCTGAAGCTTTCTTT. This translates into CASSLEGGRSEAFF.

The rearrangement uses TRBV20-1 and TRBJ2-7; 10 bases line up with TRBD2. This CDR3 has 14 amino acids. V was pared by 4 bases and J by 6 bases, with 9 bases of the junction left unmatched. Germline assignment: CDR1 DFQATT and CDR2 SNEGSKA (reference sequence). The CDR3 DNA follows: TGCAGTGCTATCGGGACTAGCGAACGTCGCGAGCAGTACTTC. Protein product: CSAIGTSERREQYF.

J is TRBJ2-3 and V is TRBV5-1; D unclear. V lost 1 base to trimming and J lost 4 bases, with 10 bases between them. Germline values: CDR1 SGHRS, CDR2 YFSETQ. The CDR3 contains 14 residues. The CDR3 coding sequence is TGCGCCAGCAGCTTGAGTGCTCAGGCAGATACGCAGTATTTT. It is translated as CASSLSAQADTQYF.

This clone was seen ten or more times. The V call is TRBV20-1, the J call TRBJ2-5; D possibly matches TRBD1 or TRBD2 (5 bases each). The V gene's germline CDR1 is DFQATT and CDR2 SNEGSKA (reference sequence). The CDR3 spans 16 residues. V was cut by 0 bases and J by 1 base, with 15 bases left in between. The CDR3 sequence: CSARDRGRTSQETQYF. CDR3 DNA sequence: TGCAGTGCTAGAGATCGGGGCAGGACCTCCCAAGAGACCCAGTACTTC.

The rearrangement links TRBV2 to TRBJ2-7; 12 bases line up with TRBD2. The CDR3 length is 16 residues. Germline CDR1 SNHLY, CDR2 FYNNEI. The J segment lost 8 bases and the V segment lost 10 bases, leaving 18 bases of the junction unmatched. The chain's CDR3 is CAKSSLAGGLGTQQYF. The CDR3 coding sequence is TGTGCCAAATCGAGCCTAGCGGGAGGGCTGGGTACGCAGCAGTACTTC.

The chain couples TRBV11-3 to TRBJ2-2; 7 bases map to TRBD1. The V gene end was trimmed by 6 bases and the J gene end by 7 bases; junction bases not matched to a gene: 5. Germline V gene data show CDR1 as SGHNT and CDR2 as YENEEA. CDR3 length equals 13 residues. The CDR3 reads CASSTGAGGELFF. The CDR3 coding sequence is TGTGCCAGCAGTACAGGGGCTGGCGGGGAGCTGTTTTTT.